The 28 T cell receptor beta chains below come from one sample, sequenced in a study of blood T cell repertoires in COVID-19. Using immunoSEQ multiplex PCR, the repertoire was profiled, and TCRdb retains in-frame clones only, with some absent. The sample lists roughly 320,000 clones; 65% to 90% were seen once. The sequenced sample was peripheral blood. Receptors originate from a human donor in a cohort sampled during active COVID-19.

The chain joins TRBV18 to TRBJ1-2; no firm D call. V was shortened by 4 bases and J by 6 bases, with 18 bases between the two germline ends. Germline V gene sequence: CDR1 KGHSH, CDR2 LQKENI. The CDR3 is 15 amino acids. As DNA, the CDR3 is TGTGCCAGCTCACGGTCGTTGGAGGCAACAGATGGCTACACCTTC. Translating it yields CASSRSLEATDGYTF.

The genes are TRBV5-5 and TRBJ2-2; D might be TRBD1 (7 bases). CDR1 and CDR2 (germline): SGHKS, YYEKEE (reference sequence). The CDR3 is made up of 15 amino acids. V was pared by 2 bases and J by 4 bases, with 12 bases between. CDR3 in amino acids: CASSFGGTATGELFF. The CDR3 nucleotides are TGTGCCAGCAGCTTTGGAGGGACAGCCACCGGGGAGCTGTTTTTT.

The V call is TRBV7-3, the J call TRBJ1-2; the match to TRBD1 covers 12 bases. V trimming: 2 bases; J trimming: 5 bases; junction bases outside the gene matches: 9. Germline V lookup: CDR1 SGHTA, CDR2 FQGTGA. This CDR3 spans 17 amino acids. DNA for the CDR3: TGTGCCAGCAGCTTACGTGGTGGGACAGGGGGCGAGTATGGCTACACCTTC. Translation gives CASSLRGGTGGEYGYTF.

The V call is TRBV6-5, the J call TRBJ1-1; 9 bases agree with TRBD1. The germline V gene encodes CDR1 MNHEY and CDR2 SVGAGI. This CDR3 contains 15 residues. Trimming removed 6 bases from V and 5 bases from J; junction bases left unmatched: 10. CDR3 in DNA: TGTGCCAGCAGCATGCAGGGACAGGGATTGACTGAAGCTTTCTTT. Protein sequence: CASSMQGQGLTEAFF.

The chain is built from TRBV4-1 and TRBJ2-7; TRBD1 aligns across 8 bases. CDR3 length: 17 amino acids. V was pared by 1 base and J by 3 bases, with 11 bases of the junction left unmatched. In germline, CDR1 is MGHRA, CDR2 YSYEKL. This chain's CDR3 is CASSQALSGTGLYEQYF. CDR3 in DNA: TGCGCCAGCAGCCAAGCGTTATCCGGGACAGGCCTCTACGAGCAGTACTTC.

The V gene is TRBV21-1, the J gene TRBJ2-1; TRBD2 is taken as the D call from the table, unchecked against the DNA. TRBV21-1 is labeled a pseudogene. This CDR3 is 16 amino acids long. The CDR3 is CASSKAMLAGLLKQFF. For the CDR3, the DNA is TGTGCCAGCAGCAAAGCCATGCTAGCGGGGCTACTAAAGCAGTTCTTC.

This clone occurred a few times. This chain connects TRBV11-2 to TRBJ2-1; 9 bases are shared with TRBD2. Trimming cost V 0 bases and J 6 bases; bases outside gene matches: 6. The CDR3 is made up of 16 amino acids. Germline values: CDR1 SGHAT, CDR2 FQNNGV. CDR3 residues: CASSLESWRGGNEQFF. The CDR3 DNA reads as TGTGCCAGCAGCTTAGAGTCTTGGCGGGGGGGCAATGAGCAGTTCTTC.

This chain joins TRBV30 and TRBJ2-7; 7 bases are a match to TRBD1. The J segment lost 2 bases and the V segment lost 0 bases, leaving 7 bases of the junction unmatched. Germline V gives CDR1 GTSNPN, CDR2 SVGIG (reference sequence). The CDR3 runs to 15 residues. The CDR3 bases are TGTGCCTGGAGTGTAGCAGGGGGTTTCACCTACGAGCAGTACTTC. Amino acid sequence: CAWSVAGGFTYEQYF.

The chain recombines TRBV10-1 with TRBJ1-3; D is unresolved. V lost 11 bases and J 4 bases, leaving 9 bases between the germline ends. CDR1 and CDR2 (germline): WNHNN, SYGVQD (reference sequence). CDR3 length: 11 residues. In DNA form, the CDR3 reads TGCGCCCCGGGGAGGGGAAACACCATATATTTT. Its protein product is CAPGRGNTIYF.

The rearrangement links TRBV6-5 to TRBJ2-7; TRBD2 agrees at 9 bases. V lost 9 bases to trimming and J lost 0 bases; unmatched junction nucleotides: 3. There are 13 residues in the CDR3. The germline V gene has CDR1 MNHEY and CDR2 SVGAGI. The CDR3, as DNA: TGTGCCAGTTTAGCGGGGGACTCCTACGAGCAGTACTTC. This sequence encodes CASLAGDSYEQYF.

The gene calls are TRBV6-2 or TRBV6-3 and TRBJ2-3, with D perhaps matching TRBD1 (5 bases). There are 13 residues in the CDR3. Deletions cut 0 bases from V and 4 bases from J, with 5 bases between. Germline V CDR1 and CDR2: MNHEY, SVGEGT. In nucleotides, the CDR3 is TGTGCCAGCAGTTACTCAGGGGCAGATACGCAGTATTTT. Encoded protein: CASSYSGADTQYF.

The chain joins TRBV3-1 (or the pseudogene TRBV3-2) to TRBJ1-6, with D possibly TRBD1 on 6 matching bases. The ends were cut back, 3 bases at V and 7 bases at J, with 10 bases in the middle. There are 14 residues in the CDR3. Per germline, CDR1 LGHDT and CDR2 YNNKEL (reference sequence). The CDR3 protein is CASSHGQINSPLHF. The CDR3 DNA sequence: TGTGCCAGCAGCCACGGACAGATAAATTCACCCCTCCACTTT.

The rearrangement joins TRBV5-1 to TRBJ1-1; D unresolved. The CDR3 length is 14 residues. Germline V gene sequence: CDR1 SGHRS, CDR2 YFSETQ. V lost 3 bases and J lost 2, with 11 bases in between. CDR3 sequence (DNA): TGCGCCAGCAGCTCCTCTCTGGGCAACACTGAAGCTTTCTTT. Translated: CASSSSLGNTEAFF.

The V gene is TRBV30, the J gene TRBJ2-1, with no clear D. Trimming stripped 3 bases from V and 10 bases from J, with 7 bases between. The CDR3 extends over 10 amino acids. CDR1 is GTSNPN and CDR2 is SVGIG in the germline V gene (reference sequence). CDR3 residues: CAWSSQEQFF. The CDR3, as DNA: TGTGCCTGGAGCAGTCAGGAGCAGTTCTTC.

The CDR3 bases are TGTGCCAGCAGCAGAACGACTAGCGGGGTTCGAGACGAGCAGTACTTC. Amino acids: CASSRTTSGVRDEQYF. The chain recombines TRBV3-1 (or the pseudogene TRBV3-2) with TRBJ2-7; 11 bases agree with TRBD2. V was pared by 5 bases and J by 5 bases, with 11 bases of the junction left unmatched. The CDR3 is 16 amino acids. Germline CDR1 LGHDT, CDR2 YNNKEL (reference sequence).

The chain links TRBV6-2 or TRBV6-3 to TRBJ2-3; TRBD2 aligns across 13 bases. The CDR3 is 18 residues long. With 5 bases clipped from V and 0 bases from J, the junction kept 8 bases outside the gene matches. From germline, CDR1 is MNHEY and CDR2 SVGEGT. CDR3 region: CASSPAGTSGTSTDTQYF. The CDR3 DNA reads TGTGCCAGCAGTCCGGCCGGGACTAGCGGGACTAGCACAGATACGCAGTATTTT.

V and J are TRBV3-1 (or the pseudogene TRBV3-2) and TRBJ1-3; a possible D gene is TRBD1 (5 bases). Germline V gene sequence: CDR1 LGHDT, CDR2 YNNKEL (reference sequence). Trimming cost V 6 bases and J 3 bases, with 9 bases left between them. This CDR3 is 13 amino acids long. CDR3 DNA sequence: TGTGCCAGCAGGACGGGGGGTGGAAACACCATATATTTT. This gives the protein CASRTGGGNTIYF.

The chain links TRBV29-1 to TRBJ2-7; maybe TRBD2 (5 bases). V shed 6 bases and J shed 3 bases, with 12 bases lying between them. This CDR3 comprises 12 residues. CDR1 SQVTM and CDR2 ANQGSEA come from the germline V gene. DNA for the CDR3: TGCAGCGTCCCCAGTGAGGGCTACGAGCAGTACTTC. It yields the protein CSVPSEGYEQYF.

V usage is TRBV5-1 and J usage is TRBJ2-1, with TRBD2 identical over 8 bases. CDR1 SGHRS and CDR2 YFSETQ come from the germline V gene. J was trimmed by 2 bases and V by 0 bases; bases with no gene match: 4. The CDR3 covers 16 residues. CDR3 sequence: CASSLAGGAAYNEQFF. For the CDR3, the DNA is TGCGCCAGCAGCTTGGCCGGGGGGGCCGCCTACAATGAGCAGTTCTTC.

The rearrangement links TRBV10-3 to TRBJ1-4; D is possibly TRBD1 (5 bases). The CDR3 is 14 residues long. Germline values: CDR1 ENHRY, CDR2 SYGVKD. Trimming stripped 0 bases from V and 7 bases from J, with 9 bases between. The CDR3 here is CAISESGRVEKLFF. In DNA form, the CDR3 reads TGTGCCATCAGTGAGTCGGGCAGGGTTGAAAAACTGTTTTTT.

This chain joins TRBV12-3 or TRBV12-4 and TRBJ2-1; TRBD2 matches 7 bases. J lost 4 bases, V lost 8 bases, and 2 bases had no gene match. This CDR3 region has 12 residues. The CDR3 bases are TGTGCCAGCGGCGGGGGATACAATGAGCAGTTCTTC. Translation gives CASGGGYNEQFF.

The CDR3, as DNA: TGTGCCAGCAGTGAAGGCACAGGCTCTTCAAATGAAAAACTGTTTTTT. It encodes CASSEGTGSSNEKLFF. This sequence joins TRBV6-1 and TRBJ1-4, with D possibly matching TRBD1 (5 bases). The V and J ends lost 1 base and 5 bases respectively, with 14 bases between them. The germline gives CDR1 MNHNS, CDR2 SASEGT. The CDR3 runs 16 residues.

This chain uses TRBV6-5 with TRBJ1-2, with D hard to call. CDR1 is MNHEY, CDR2 SVGAGI, per germline. CDR3 length equals 13 residues. Trimming pared 2 bases from V and 4 bases from J, leaving 8 bases between. CDR3 DNA: TGTGCCAGCAGTTACAGTCGAGGCTATGGCTACACCTTC. Its translation is CASSYSRGYGYTF.

The chain is built from TRBV24-1 and TRBJ1-2; possible D gene TRBD1, 6 bases. The CDR3 totals 18 residues. CDR1 is KGHDR and CDR2 is SFDVKD in the germline V gene. Trimming shortened V by 4 bases and J by 0 bases, and 20 bases separated the two germline ends. CDR3 residues: CATSDSMDQGRANYGYTF. The CDR3 DNA is TGTGCCACCAGTGACAGTATGGACCAGGGGAGGGCTAACTATGGCTACACCTTC.

The chain's CDR3 is CASSSTTSRGADTQYF. CDR3 in DNA: TGCGCCAGCAGCTCAACGACTAGTCGGGGGGCAGATACGCAGTATTTT. The chain combines TRBV5-1 with TRBJ2-3, with 7 bases that match TRBD2. The junction had 11 bases not matched to a gene; V was cut back by 3 bases and J by 4 bases. Looked up from germline, CDR1 is SGHRS and CDR2 is YFSETQ. This CDR3 contains 16 residues. Full variable domain (outside the CDR3, taken from reference TRBV5-1 and TRBJ2-3): KAGVTQTPRYLIKTRGQQVTLSCSPISGHRSVSWYQQTPGQGLQFLFEYFSETQRNKGNFPGRFSGRQFSNSRSEMNVSTLELGDSALYLCASSSTTSRGADTQYFGPGTRLTVL.

The V call is TRBV5-1, the J call TRBJ2-6; D might be TRBD1 (6 bases). The CDR3 has 17 amino acids. Germline CDR1 is SGHRS and CDR2 is YFSETQ. V was shortened by 4 bases and J by 0 bases, with 14 bases between the two germline ends. The CDR3 loop reads CASSERQAYSGANVLTF. CDR3 in DNA: TGCGCCAGCAGCGAAAGACAGGCATACTCTGGGGCCAACGTCCTGACTTTC.

The chain joins TRBV6-5 to TRBJ1-2, with TRBD1 identical over 10 bases. The CDR3 runs to 13 residues. J lost 8 bases, V lost 2 bases, and 2 bases had no gene match. Per the germline V gene, CDR1 is MNHEY and CDR2 is SVGAGI. The chain's CDR3 is CASSYRQGAGYTF. The CDR3 region has the DNA TGTGCCAGCAGTTACAGACAGGGGGCGGGCTACACCTTC.

This chain links TRBV30 with TRBJ1-1; D unclear. The V end was cut by 1 base, the J end by 2 bases, with 5 bases between. This CDR3 comprises 12 residues. Germline assignment: CDR1 GTSNPN and CDR2 SVGIG (reference sequence). CDR3: CAWSGENTEAFF. The CDR3 DNA reads as TGTGCCTGGAGTGGAGAAAACACTGAAGCTTTCTTT. Looking up the rest from reference TRBV30 and TRBJ1-1 gives the full variable domain: SQTIHQWPATLVQPVGSPLSLECTVEGTSNPNLYWYRQAAGRGLQLLFYSVGIGQISSEVPQNLSASRPQDRQFILSSKKLLLSDSGFYLCAWSGENTEAFFGQGTRLTVV.